Sequencing of this T cell receptor beta chain was carried out in a study of blood T cell repertoires in COVID-19. Study background: Samples representing acute and convalescent COVID-19 were sourced from the United States, Italy and Spain. The analysed material was cDNA or gDNA that came from T cells, B-cell-depleted T cells, or PBMCs.

Germline V gene sequence: CDR1 DFQATT, CDR2 SNEGSKA (reference sequence). Trimming at V came to 3 bases and at J to 3 bases, leaving 11 bases not matched to a gene. There are 16 residues in the CDR3. Authors' data handling: Estimates of nucleated cell counts were drawn from the amplification of reference gene primers. Clones were read by immunoSEQ multiplex PCR, and TCRdb kept only the in-frame ones, dropping some. The DNA gave D and trimming, while V, J and clone size come from that table. The data show under 100,000 clones, approximately 88% seen once. The sequencing input was peripheral blood. This TCR came from a woman between 65 and 79 years old with acute or convalescent COVID-19. This rearrangement joins TRBV20-1 to TRBJ1-3, with 7 nucleotides matching TRBD1. The CDR3 DNA follows: TGCAGTGCTAGTTCCGTGACCACAGGGGTTGGAAACACCATATATTTT. Amino acid sequence: CSASSVTTGVGNTIYF.